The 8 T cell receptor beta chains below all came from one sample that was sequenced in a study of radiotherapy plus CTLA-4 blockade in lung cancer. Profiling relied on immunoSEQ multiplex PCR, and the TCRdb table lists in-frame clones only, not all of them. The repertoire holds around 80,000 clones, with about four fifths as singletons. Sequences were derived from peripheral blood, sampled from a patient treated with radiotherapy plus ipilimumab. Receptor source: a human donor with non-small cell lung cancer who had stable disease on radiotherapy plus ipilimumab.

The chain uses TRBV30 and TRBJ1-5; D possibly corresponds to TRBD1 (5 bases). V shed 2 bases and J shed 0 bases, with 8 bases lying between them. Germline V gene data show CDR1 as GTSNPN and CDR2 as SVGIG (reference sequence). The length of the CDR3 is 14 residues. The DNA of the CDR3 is TGTGCCTGGAGTCCAGGGTATAGCAATCAGCCCCAGCATTTT. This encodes CAWSPGYSNQPQHF.

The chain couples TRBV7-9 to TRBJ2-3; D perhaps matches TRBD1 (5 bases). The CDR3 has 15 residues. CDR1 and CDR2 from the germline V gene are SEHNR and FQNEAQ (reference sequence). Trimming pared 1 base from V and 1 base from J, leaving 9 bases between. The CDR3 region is CASSLVWGGTDTQYF. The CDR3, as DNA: TGTGCCAGCAGCTTAGTGTGGGGCGGCACAGATACGCAGTATTTT. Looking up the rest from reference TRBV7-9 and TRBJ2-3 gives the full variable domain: DTGVSQNPRHKITKRGQNVTFRCDPISEHNRLYWYRQTLGQGPEFLTYFQNEAQLEKSRLLSDRFSAERPKGSFSTLEIQRTEQGDSAMYLCASSLVWGGTDTQYFGPGTRLTVL.

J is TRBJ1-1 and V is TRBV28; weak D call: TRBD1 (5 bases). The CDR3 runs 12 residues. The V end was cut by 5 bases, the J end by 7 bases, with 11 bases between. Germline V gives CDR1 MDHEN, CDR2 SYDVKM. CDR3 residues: CASSLGRFEAFF. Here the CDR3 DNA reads TGTGCCAGCAGTCTGGGACGGTTTGAAGCTTTCTTT.

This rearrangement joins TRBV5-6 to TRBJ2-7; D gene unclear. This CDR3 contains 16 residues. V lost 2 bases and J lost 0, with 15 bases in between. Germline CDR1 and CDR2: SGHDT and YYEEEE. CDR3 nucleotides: TGTGCCAGCAGCTTAGGAGCAGGCATAATCTCCTACGAGCAGTACTTC. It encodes CASSLGAGIISYEQYF. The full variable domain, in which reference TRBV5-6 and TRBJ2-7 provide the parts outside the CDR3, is DAGVTQSPTHLIKTRGQQVTLRCSPKSGHDTVSWYQQALGQGPQFIFQYYEEEERQRGNFPDRFSGHQFPNYSSELNVNALLLGDSALYLCASSLGAGIISYEQYFGPGTRLTVT.

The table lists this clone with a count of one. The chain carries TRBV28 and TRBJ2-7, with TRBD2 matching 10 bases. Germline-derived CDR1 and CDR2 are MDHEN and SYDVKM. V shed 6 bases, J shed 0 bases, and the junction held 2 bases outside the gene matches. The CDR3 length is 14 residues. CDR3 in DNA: TGTGCCAGCAGGACTAGCGGGTTCTCCTACGAGCAGTACTTC. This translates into CASRTSGFSYEQYF.

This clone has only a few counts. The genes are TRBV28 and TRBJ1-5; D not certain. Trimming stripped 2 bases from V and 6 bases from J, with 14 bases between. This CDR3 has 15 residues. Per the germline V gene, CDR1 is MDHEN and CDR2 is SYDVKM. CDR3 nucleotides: TGTGCCAGCAGTTTAGAGGGTGGGTTCAGTCAGCCCCAGCATTTT. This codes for CASSLEGGFSQPQHF.

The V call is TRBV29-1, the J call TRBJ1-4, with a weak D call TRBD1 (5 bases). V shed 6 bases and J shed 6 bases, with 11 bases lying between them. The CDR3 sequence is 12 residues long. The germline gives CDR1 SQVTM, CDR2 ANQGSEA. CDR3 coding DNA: TGCAGCGTCAAACAGGCCGATGAAAAACTGTTTTTT. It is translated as CSVKQADEKLFF.

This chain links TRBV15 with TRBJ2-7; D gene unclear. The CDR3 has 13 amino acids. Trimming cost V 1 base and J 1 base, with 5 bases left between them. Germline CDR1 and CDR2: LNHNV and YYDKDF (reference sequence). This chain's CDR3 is CATSRGASYEQYF. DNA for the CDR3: TGTGCCACCAGCAGAGGGGCTTCCTACGAGCAGTACTTC.